One and the same sample provided the 32 T cell receptor beta chains below, sequenced in a study of T cells in Graves' hyperthyroidism and ophthalmopathy. What was amplified from RNA transcripts were TCR beta CDR3 regions. RT-PCR in the first round (using the HTBI primer set) targeted the TCR CDR3. TCRdb analysed the multiplex PCR reads with MiXCR anew, one entry per CDR3 protein. Counted here are nearly 750,000 distinct CDR3 sequences, 35% occurring once; the ten biggest clones make up around 32%. The material sequenced was blood. Receptor source: a woman between 40 and 50 years old with Graves' hyperthyroidism.

With respect to this clonotype: A read error may be the cause here, since a much bigger clone is one base away. This chain links TRBV20-1 with TRBJ2-5; 7 bases match TRBD1. Germline loops: CDR1 DFQATT, CDR2 SNEGSKA (reference sequence). This CDR3 is built from 14 residues. The V and J ends lost 3 bases and 0 bases, in that order; junction bases with no gene match: 4. Written as DNA, the CDR3 is TGCAGTGCTAGGGCAGGGGGAAACCAAGAGACCCAGTACTTC. Amino acid sequence: CSARAGGNQETQYF.

In its sample, this clonotype was seen a few times. The chain uses TRBV20-1 and TRBJ2-7; 8 positions agree with TRBD1. Germline V gene lookup returns CDR1 DFQATT and CDR2 SNEGSKA (reference sequence). The CDR3 loop spans 15 amino acids. Germline trimming cut 0 bases from V and 2 bases from J; bases unmatched to any gene: 6. As DNA, the CDR3 is TGCAGTGCTAGAGACAGGGGGCGTTCGACCTACGAGCAGTACTTC. It encodes CSARDRGRSTYEQYF.

In its sample, this clonotype was seen many times. This sequence joins TRBV10-3 and TRBJ1-6; D may be TRBD1 (5 bases). Germline CDR1 ENHRY, CDR2 SYGVKD. V was cut by 2 bases and J by 0 bases, with 8 bases left in between. This CDR3 has 16 amino acids. DNA for the CDR3: TGTGCCATCAGTGAGGCAGGGAGCTCCTATAATTCACCCCTCCACTTT. Protein: CAISEAGSSYNSPLHF.

The chain recombines TRBV28 with TRBJ2-7; TRBD1 matches at 11 bases. V was clipped by 8 bases and J by 2 bases; unmatched bases: 5. The CDR3 is 14 residues long. CDR1 is MDHEN and CDR2 is SYDVKM in the germline V gene. CDR3 nucleotide sequence: TGTGCCAGCGGCTCGGGACAGGGGGCCTACGAGCAGTACTTC. Amino acid sequence: CASGSGQGAYEQYF.

In this sample, this clonotype turned up a few times. This chain joins TRBV27 and TRBJ2-7; D may correspond to TRBD1 or TRBD2 (5 bases each). This CDR3 region has 14 residues. The germline V and J ends were trimmed by 6 bases and 2 bases, with 14 bases remaining between them. Germline V CDR1 and CDR2: MNHEY, SMNVEV (reference sequence). The CDR3 here is CASSHRDPPYEQYF. In DNA form, the CDR3 reads TGTGCCAGCAGCCACCGGGACCCTCCCTACGAGCAGTACTTC.

In its sample, this clonotype was seen once. This sequence may be a read error, since a much larger clone differs from it by one base. This chain links TRBV2 with TRBJ1-5; D may be TRBD1 (6 bases). The CDR3 consists of 16 residues. Germline CDR1 and CDR2: SNHLY and FYNNEI. The ends were cut back, 5 bases at V and 11 bases at J, with 25 bases in the middle. DNA for the CDR3: TGTGCCAGCAGTTCCTACCTCAAGACAGGTCTCGCGGCCCAGCATTTT. This translates into CASSSYLKTGLAAQHF.

This clonotype was recorded once. J is TRBJ2-5 and V is TRBV18, with D uncertain. The germline V gene encodes CDR1 KGHSH and CDR2 LQKENI. This CDR3 contains 13 residues. V gave up 3 bases and J gave up 9 bases, with 14 bases separating them. The CDR3 sequence: CASSPMDDQPQYF. CDR3 nucleotide sequence: TGTGCCAGCTCACCTATGGACGATCAGCCCCAGTACTTC.

This sequence joins TRBV7-9 and TRBJ2-3; the match to TRBD2 covers 8 bases. Per germline, CDR1 SEHNR and CDR2 FQNEAQ (reference sequence). V lost 4 bases to trimming and J lost 0 bases; unmatched junction nucleotides: 6. This CDR3 contains 16 residues. The CDR3 loop reads CASSSLAVTSTDTQYF. As DNA, the CDR3 is TGTGCCAGCAGCTCACTAGCGGTTACTAGCACAGATACGCAGTATTTT.

On this clonotype: Sequence at one end of the junction differs from germline and may be a read error. The chain uses TRBV6-5 and TRBJ2-5; TRBD2 is a possible D gene (5 bases). The length of the CDR3 is 13 residues. The germline CDR1 and CDR2 sequences are MNHEY and SVGAGI. CDR3 residues: CASSSSGGETRYF. Written as DNA, the CDR3 is TGTGCCAGCAGTTCATCGGGTGGGGAGACCCGGTACTTC.

Only a few counts were recorded for this clonotype. The rearrangement links TRBV19 to TRBJ1-3; D might be TRBD1 (5 bases). V was pared by 5 bases and J by 2 bases, with 22 bases between. CDR1 is LNHDA, CDR2 SQIVND, per germline (reference sequence). This CDR3 is 18 amino acids long. CDR3: CASSSQGYGLITGNTIYF. DNA of the CDR3: TGTGCCAGTAGTTCCCAGGGCTACGGCTTAATAACTGGAAACACCATATATTTT.

This clonotype occurred a few times. This chain joins TRBV6-6 and TRBJ2-7; D not resolved. Germline assignment: CDR1 MNHNY and CDR2 SVGAGI (reference sequence). V lost 2 bases, J lost 2 bases, and 13 bases lay in between. The CDR3 sequence is 15 residues long. CDR3 region: CASSYGTHLPYEQYF. Here the CDR3 DNA reads TGTGCCAGCAGTTACGGCACACACTTACCCTACGAGCAGTACTTC.

A remark on this clonotype: A single base separates this from a much larger clone, so it may be a read error. DNA for the CDR3: TGTGCCAGCAGTGAGGACCTAAGACCAACAAAGGACAGGGTGGAGGCCGGGGAGCTGTTTTTT. Its protein is CASSEDLRPTKDRVEAGELFF. The rearrangement links TRBV10-3 to TRBJ2-2, with 8 bases fitting TRBD1. This CDR3 is 21 amino acids long. Germline CDR1 ENHRY, CDR2 SYGVKD.

This sequence joins TRBV12-3 or TRBV12-4 and TRBJ1-5; maybe TRBD1 (5 bases). The V end lost 3 bases, the J end lost 3 bases, and 12 bases lay between the germline ends. The CDR3 runs to 15 residues. CDR3 in amino acids: CASSLGSGANQPQHF. The CDR3 coding sequence is TGTGCCAGCAGTTTGGGCTCTGGGGCCAATCAGCCCCAGCATTTT.

This chain links TRBV28 with TRBJ2-2; D gene uncertain. The V end lost 7 bases, the J end lost 6 bases, and 12 bases lay between the germline ends. The germline gives CDR1 MDHEN, CDR2 SYDVKM. This CDR3 region has 13 residues. The CDR3 protein is CASMSVVAGELFF. CDR3 nucleotide sequence: TGTGCCAGCATGTCAGTAGTCGCCGGGGAGCTGTTTTTT.

The chain links TRBV7-2 to TRBJ2-7; 7 bases are a match to TRBD2. CDR1 is SGHTA, CDR2 FQGNSA, per germline. V was pared by 6 bases and J by 3 bases, with 2 bases of the junction left unmatched. The CDR3 has 12 residues. Here the CDR3 reads CASRRENYEQYF. The CDR3 DNA is TGTGCCAGCAGGCGGGAGAACTACGAGCAGTACTTC.

CDR3 sequence: CASSFGGLGTEAFF. In DNA, the CDR3 is TGTGCCAGCAGTTTTGGGGGGCTTGGCACTGAAGCTTTCTTT. The chain employs TRBV9 and TRBJ1-1; the D gene is possibly TRBD1 (6 bases). Germline V lookup: CDR1 SGDLS, CDR2 YYNGEE. Trimming took off 5 bases at V and 4 bases at J, with 15 bases between the two ends. The CDR3 consists of 14 residues.

This rearrangement joins TRBV12-3 or TRBV12-4 to TRBJ1-5, with a weak D call TRBD1 (6 bases). CDR3 size: 16 residues. Trimming pared 5 bases from V and 8 bases from J, leaving 22 bases between. The CDR3 protein is CASSPTGTGGGEPQHF. The CDR3 DNA sequence: TGTGCCAGCAGTCCTACAGGGACCGGAGGGGGAGAGCCCCAGCATTTT.

With regard to this clonotype: Sequence at one end of the junction differs from germline and may be a read error. The genes are TRBV10-3 and TRBJ2-7; TRBD2 aligns across 10 bases. Germline V lookup: CDR1 ENHRY, CDR2 SYGVKD. The CDR3 length is 18 residues. This CDR3 is CASSYSRGSRTSGYEQYF. CDR3 DNA: TGTGCCAGCAGTTACTCGAGAGGCTCCCGGACTAGCGGCTACGAGCAGTACTTC.

This clonotype came up a few times. One end of the junction fails to match germline, which may point to a read error. V and J are TRBV10-3 and TRBJ2-7; perhaps D is TRBD1 or TRBD2 (5 bases each). There are 16 residues in the CDR3. In germline, CDR1 is ENHRY, CDR2 SYGVKD. The CDR3 here is CASSESWAEGFYEQYF. CDR3 nucleotide sequence: TGTGCCAGCAGTGAGAGCTGGGCCGAGGGGTTCTACGAGCAGTACTTC.

This clonotype showed up many times. The chain is built from TRBV19 and TRBJ1-4; D unresolved. V shed 4 bases and J shed 8 bases, with 14 bases lying between them. The CDR3 sequence is 14 residues long. CDR1 is LNHDA, CDR2 SQIVND, per germline (reference sequence). In nucleotides, the CDR3 is TGTGCCAGTAGTACCGGAGCCCTTCGGGAAAAACTGTTTTTT. It yields the protein CASSTGALREKLFF.

This chain links TRBV2 with TRBJ1-5, with D unclear. The germline V and J ends were trimmed by 5 bases and 1 base, with 9 bases remaining between them. CDR1 and CDR2 (germline): SNHLY, FYNNEI. The CDR3 extends over 14 amino acids. CDR3 sequence (DNA): TGTGCCAGCAGTTTATATGCGAGCAATCAGCCCCAGCATTTT. Its translation: CASSLYASNQPQHF.

Comment on this clonotype: A much bigger clone sits one base away, suggesting this may be a read error. V is TRBV10-3 and J is TRBJ1-5; TRBD1 aligns across 11 bases. CDR1 is ENHRY, CDR2 SYGVKD, per germline. The CDR3 loop spans 15 amino acids. This CDR3 is CAISDWTGGNQPQHF. CDR3 in DNA: TGTGCCATCAGTGATTGGACAGGGGGCAACCAGCCCCAGCATTTT.

The CDR3 DNA follows: TGTGCCAGCAGTTCGGCCTTTGAAGGTTCACCCCTCCACTTT. Encoded protein: CASSSAFEGSPLHF. The chain couples TRBV7-2 to TRBJ1-6, with unresolved D. Germline CDR1 SGHTA, CDR2 FQGNSA. Trimming left V 6 bases short and J 9 bases short, with 15 bases between. The CDR3 totals 14 residues.

In its sample, this clonotype was seen many times. The rearrangement joins TRBV15 to TRBJ1-2; D remains unclear. Trimming removed 5 bases from V and 8 bases from J, with 12 bases in between. CDR3 length: 12 residues. Germline lookup yields CDR1 LNHNV and CDR2 YYDKDF (reference sequence). CDR3 nucleotides: TGTGCCACCAGCGCGTGGTACGGGGGCTACACCTTC. Its protein is CATSAWYGGYTF.

The chain is built from TRBV6-6 and TRBJ1-2; maybe TRBD1 (5 bases). Germline CDR1 MNHNY, CDR2 SVGAGI (reference sequence). There are 14 residues in the CDR3. Between the trimmed V and J ends, which lost 0 bases and 6 bases, there was a span of 11 bases. CDR3: CASSYSQGPHGYTF. The CDR3 DNA is TGTGCCAGCAGTTACTCCCAGGGACCACATGGCTACACCTTC.

Remarks on this clonotype: The junction differs from germline at one of its ends, possibly a read error. The chain couples TRBV4-2 to TRBJ2-7; TRBD1 agrees at 7 bases. Looked up from germline, CDR1 is LGHNA and CDR2 is YNFKEQ. The CDR3 runs to 15 residues. The chain's CDR3 is CASSHGTGVSCEQYF. In nucleotides, the CDR3 is TGTGCCAGCAGCCACGGAACAGGGGTCTCCTGCGAGCAGTACTTC.

V usage is TRBV6-6 and J usage is TRBJ1-1; no clear D. There are 12 residues in the CDR3. Trimming shortened V by 8 bases and J by 8 bases, and 15 bases separated the two germline ends. Germline CDR1 reads MNHNY; CDR2 reads SVGAGI (reference sequence). Written as DNA, the CDR3 is TGTGCCAGCGCGAGCCTACCGGGGGAAGCTTTCTTT. Its translation: CASASLPGEAFF.

The chain links TRBV7-9 to TRBJ1-2, with 9 nucleotides matching TRBD1. V was clipped by 5 bases and J by 4 bases; unmatched bases: 8. Per germline, CDR1 SEHNR and CDR2 FQNEAQ (reference sequence). The CDR3 length is 15 residues. CDR3 protein: CASSPSDRGGYGYTF. The CDR3 bases are TGTGCCAGCAGCCCCTCGGACAGGGGAGGCTATGGCTACACCTTC.

The V and J genes are TRBV2 and TRBJ2-3; possible D gene TRBD1, 5 bases. CDR1 and CDR2 from the germline V gene are SNHLY and FYNNEI. The CDR3 consists of 15 residues. Trimming left V 6 bases short and J 0 bases short, with 13 bases between. The CDR3, as DNA: TGTGCCAGCAGCTTGTTCACAGGAAGCACAGATACGCAGTATTTT. Residues: CASSLFTGSTDTQYF.

This clonotype was recorded at least ten times. V and J are TRBV7-2 and TRBJ2-6; D perhaps matches TRBD2 (5 bases). CDR3 length: 16 amino acids. CDR1 is SGHTA, CDR2 FQGNSA, per germline. The V end was cut by 4 bases, the J end by 0 bases, with 10 bases between. The CDR3 DNA is TGTGCCAGCAGCTCCGGAGGAGGCTCTGGGGCCAACGTCCTGACTTTC. It translates to CASSSGGGSGANVLTF.

J is TRBJ2-5 and V is TRBV20-1; D may be TRBD2 (6 bases). V was trimmed by 0 bases and J by 9 bases, leaving 20 bases between them. The CDR3 length is 15 residues. CDR1 is DFQATT, CDR2 SNEGSKA, per germline (reference sequence). CDR3 bases: TGCAGTGCTAGAGATCCGGGGGAACGGGATCAGCCCCAGTACTTC. It encodes CSARDPGERDQPQYF.

This clonotype was found a few times. The chain employs TRBV12-3 or TRBV12-4 and TRBJ1-2; D is unclear. The CDR3 loop spans 16 amino acids. Trimming stripped 6 bases from V and 0 bases from J, with 17 bases between. The CDR3 DNA reads TGTGCCAGCAGAAGGAATTGGGGATCAGCTAACTATGGCTACACCTTC. This encodes CASRRNWGSANYGYTF.